The clone carrying this TCR beta chain occurred a few times. Its specificity is not known. This record belongs to a study of post-analysis software for immune sequencing data. TCR beta libraries were prepared from cDNA with unique molecular identifiers. TCRdb recomputed calls from the PCR reads with MiXCR, one row per CDR3 protein. The data show 740,000 or so distinct CDR3 sequences, 53% seen once. The length of the CDR3 is 18 residues. Germline V gene sequence: CDR1 SQVTM, CDR2 ANQGSEA. Findings and caveats of the study: Roughly 5 TRBV segments occurring more often in patients than controls included TRBV5-6, TRBV5-1 and TRBV20-1. Normalized Chao1 diversity was significantly lower in multiple sclerosis patients than in controls. Batch-matched samples strongly co-clustered by F measure.

This sequence joins TRBV29-1 and TRBJ2-7; TRBD1 might be the D (6 bases). The end of the DNA is better explained by TRBJ2-5, so the J call may be wrong. The specimen was blood. The origin of this receptor is a girl between 5 and 17 years old with multiple sclerosis. The DNA for the CDR3 is TGCAGCGTTGAAGAATTCATAGACCGGACAGCTGGAGGAGAGACCCAGTACTTC. Its translation: CSVEEFIDRTAGGETQYF.